This is a list of T cell receptor beta chains from one sample in a study of shared clonotypes between healthy human individuals. Clones were sequenced by immunoSEQ multiplex PCR, and TCRdb holds only the in-frame ones, with some missing. Among roughly 1.5 million clones listed, 98% were seen once. The sequenced material came from naive CD4+ T cells sorted from blood. These receptors were collected from a young man in good health. Each CDR3 is given with its conserved first and last residue. The D gene is left open where the match is weak. The size entry is marked missing in some rows and otherwise reads once, few, many or a size class.

clone size: -
V gene: TRBV6-4
D gene: TRBD2
J gene: TRBJ2-1
CDR3 protein: CASSALAGGPIEQFF
CDR3 DNA: TGTGCCAGCAGTGCACTAGCGGGAGGGCCGATTGAGCAGTTCTTC

clone size: -
V gene: TRBV5-4
D gene: -
J gene: TRBJ1-2
CDR3 protein: CASSLVGAGANYGYTF
CDR3 DNA: TGTGCCAGCAGCTTGGTCGGGGCGGGAGCTAACTATGGCTACACCTTC

clone size: -
V gene: TRBV10-3
D gene: -
J gene: TRBJ2-7
CDR3 protein: CAIRGTLSYEQYF
CDR3 DNA: TGTGCCATCAGAGGCACCCTCTCCTACGAGCAGTACTTC

clone size: few
V gene: TRBV5-1
D gene: -
J gene: TRBJ2-6
CDR3 protein: CASSKDSGANVLTF
CDR3 DNA: TGCGCCAGCAGCAAAGACTCTGGGGCCAACGTCCTGACTTTC

clone size: -
V gene: TRBV5-1
D gene: -
J gene: TRBJ2-7
CDR3 protein: CASSWGTGTRKEQYF
CDR3 DNA: TGCGCCAGCAGCTGGGGGACCGGGACGAGGAAGGAGCAGTACTTC

clone size: -
V gene: TRBV28
D gene: -
J gene: TRBJ2-5
CDR3 protein: CASSLRSRETQYF
CDR3 DNA: TGTGCCAGCAGTTTGCGGAGTCGGGAGACCCAGTACTTC

clone size: -
V gene: TRBV5-1
D gene: -
J gene: TRBJ2-2
CDR3 protein: CASSLEIPNTGELFF
CDR3 DNA: TGCGCCAGCAGCTTGGAGATACCGAACACCGGGGAGCTGTTTTTT

clone size: -
V gene: TRBV28
D gene: -
J gene: TRBJ2-4
CDR3 protein: CASSFLDWINIQYF
CDR3 DNA: TGTGCCAGCAGTTTCCTGGACTGGATAAACATTCAGTACTTC

clone size: -
V gene: TRBV11-2
D gene: TRBD1
J gene: TRBJ2-7
CDR3 protein: CASSLVGQLNEQYF
CDR3 DNA: TGTGCCAGCAGCTTAGTGGGACAGTTAAACGAGCAGTACTTC

clone size: -
V gene: TRBV6-1
D gene: -
J gene: TRBJ1-5
CDR3 protein: CASSESGQPQHF
CDR3 DNA: TGTGCCAGCAGTGAAAGTGGGCAGCCCCAGCATTTT

clone size: -
V gene: TRBV5-1
D gene: -
J gene: TRBJ2-5
CDR3 protein: CASSPMMAQETQYF
CDR3 DNA: TGCGCCAGCAGCCCGATGATGGCCCAAGAGACCCAGTACTTC

clone size: -
V gene: TRBV7-9
D gene: -
J gene: TRBJ2-1
CDR3 protein: CASSPRSGLNEQFF
CDR3 DNA: TGTGCCAGCAGCCCCCGCAGTGGCCTGAATGAGCAGTTCTTC

clone size: -
V gene: TRBV11-3
D gene: -
J gene: TRBJ2-3
CDR3 protein: CASSLSGITATQYF
CDR3 DNA: TGTGCCAGCAGCTTAAGTGGGATTACAGCCACGCAGTATTTT

clone size: -
V gene: TRBV7-8
D gene: TRBD2
J gene: TRBJ2-2
CDR3 protein: CASSLALLAGNTGELFF
CDR3 DNA: TGTGCCAGCAGCTTAGCGTTACTAGCGGGAAACACCGGGGAGCTGTTTTTT

clone size: -
V gene: TRBV15
D gene: TRBD1
J gene: TRBJ1-1
CDR3 protein: CATSRTGTAEKRNTEAFF
CDR3 DNA: TGTGCCACCAGCAGAACAGGGACAGCAGAAAAACGGAACACTGAAGCTTTCTTT

clone size: -
V gene: TRBV7-3
D gene: -
J gene: TRBJ2-7
CDR3 protein: CASRFGQLYEQYF
CDR3 DNA: TGTGCCAGCAGGTTTGGGCAGCTCTACGAGCAGTACTTC

clone size: -
V gene: TRBV6-5
D gene: -
J gene: TRBJ2-1
CDR3 protein: CASSYLPRANYNEQFF
CDR3 DNA: TGTGCCAGCAGTTACCTCCCGCGGGCAAACTACAATGAGCAGTTCTTC

clone size: -
V gene: TRBV5-1
D gene: TRBD1
J gene: TRBJ2-5
CDR3 protein: CASSPGDRVQETQYF
CDR3 DNA: TGCGCCAGCAGCCCTGGGGACAGGGTCCAAGAGACCCAGTACTTC

clone size: -
V gene: TRBV30
D gene: -
J gene: TRBJ2-2
CDR3 protein: CAWTGSNTGELFF
CDR3 DNA: TGTGCCTGGACAGGTTCGAACACCGGGGAGCTGTTTTTT

clone size: -
V gene: TRBV6-1
D gene: -
J gene: TRBJ1-5
CDR3 protein: CASILRELSNQPQHF
CDR3 DNA: TGTGCCAGCATCCTAAGGGAGTTGAGCAATCAGCCCCAGCATTTT

clone size: -
V gene: TRBV28
D gene: TRBD2
J gene: TRBJ2-7
CDR3 protein: CASSLRLLAGVFYEQYF
CDR3 DNA: TGTGCCAGCAGTTTACGCCTTCTAGCGGGAGTATTCTACGAGCAGTACTTC

clone size: -
V gene: TRBV4-2
D gene: -
J gene: TRBJ2-7
CDR3 protein: CASSRGNLGLLGLLDF
CDR3 DNA: TGTGCCAGCAGCCGAGGGAACCTAGGCCTTCTGGGCCTGCTCGACTTC

clone size: -
V gene: TRBV20-1
D gene: TRBD1
J gene: TRBJ2-7
CDR3 protein: CSALQGDEQYF
CDR3 DNA: TGCAGTGCCCTTCAGGGGGACGAGCAGTACTTC